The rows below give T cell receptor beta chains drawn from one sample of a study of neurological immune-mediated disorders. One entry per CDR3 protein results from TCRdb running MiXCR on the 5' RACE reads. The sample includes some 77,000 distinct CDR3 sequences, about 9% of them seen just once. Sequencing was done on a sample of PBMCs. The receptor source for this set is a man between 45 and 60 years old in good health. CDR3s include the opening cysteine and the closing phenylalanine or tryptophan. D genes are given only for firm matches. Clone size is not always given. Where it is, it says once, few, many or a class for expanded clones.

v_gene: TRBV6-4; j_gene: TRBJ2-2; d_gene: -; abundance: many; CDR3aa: CASSDRDTGELFF; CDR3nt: TGTGCCAGCAGTGACCGTGACACCGGGGAGCTGTTTTTT
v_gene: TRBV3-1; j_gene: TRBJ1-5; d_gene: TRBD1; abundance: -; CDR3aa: CASSLTGGRDQPQHF; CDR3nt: TGTGCCAGCAGCCTCACAGGGGGTCGGGATCAGCCCCAGCATTTT
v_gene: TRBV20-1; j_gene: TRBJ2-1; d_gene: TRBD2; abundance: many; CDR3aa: CSAQSGGGLNEQFF; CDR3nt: TGCAGTGCTCAAAGCGGGGGGGGTCTCAATGAGCAGTTCTTC
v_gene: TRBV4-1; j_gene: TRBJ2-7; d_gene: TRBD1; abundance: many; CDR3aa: CASSQGFGQGAIYDEQYF; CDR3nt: TGCGCCAGCAGCCAAGGTTTTGGACAGGGGGCGATATACGACGAGCAGTACTTC
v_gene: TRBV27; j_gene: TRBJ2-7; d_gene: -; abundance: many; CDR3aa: CASSSPSGRSEQYF; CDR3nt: TGTGCCAGCAGTTCGCCTTCCGGTCGGAGCGAGCAGTACTTC
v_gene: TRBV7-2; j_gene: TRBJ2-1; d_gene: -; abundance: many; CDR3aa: CASSSFYNEQFF; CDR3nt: TGTGCCAGCAGCTCCTTTTACAATGAGCAGTTCTTC
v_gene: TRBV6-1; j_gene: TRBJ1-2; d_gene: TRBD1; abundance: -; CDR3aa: CASSEGLGQDYGYTF; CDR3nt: TGTGCCAGCAGTGAAGGGCTGGGACAGGACTATGGCTACACCTTC
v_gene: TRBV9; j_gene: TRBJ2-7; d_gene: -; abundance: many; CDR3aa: CASSPHLGYEQYF; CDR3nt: TGTGCCAGCAGCCCACACCTAGGGTACGAGCAGTACTTC
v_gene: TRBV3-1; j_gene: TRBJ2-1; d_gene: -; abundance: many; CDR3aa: CASGPGEQFF; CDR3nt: TGTGCCAGCGGTCCGGGAGAGCAGTTCTTC
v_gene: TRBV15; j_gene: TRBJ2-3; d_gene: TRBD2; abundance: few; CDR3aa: CATSPSGRGVTDTQYF; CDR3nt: TGTGCCACCAGCCCAAGCGGGAGGGGAGTGACAGATACGCAGTATTTT
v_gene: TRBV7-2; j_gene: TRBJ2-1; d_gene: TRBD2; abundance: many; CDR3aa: CASSLSRLAGYNEQFF; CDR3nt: TGTGCCAGCAGCTTATCGAGACTAGCGGGTTACAATGAGCAGTTCTTC
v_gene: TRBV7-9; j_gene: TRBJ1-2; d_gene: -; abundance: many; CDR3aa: CASSLADYGYTF; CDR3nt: TGTGCCAGCAGCTTAGCAGACTATGGCTACACCTTC
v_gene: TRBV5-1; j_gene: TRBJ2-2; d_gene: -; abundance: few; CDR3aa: CASRWDLTGELFF; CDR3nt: TGCGCCAGCAGGTGGGACCTCACCGGGGAGCTGTTTTTT
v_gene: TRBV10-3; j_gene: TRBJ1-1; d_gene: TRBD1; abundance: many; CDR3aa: CAISGPRTGGTRNTEAFF; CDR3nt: TGTGCCATCAGTGGGCCCCGGACAGGGGGCACGAGGAACACTGAAGCTTTCTTT
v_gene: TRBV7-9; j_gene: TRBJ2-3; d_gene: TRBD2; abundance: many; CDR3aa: CASSLEAGGPADTQYF; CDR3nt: TGTGCCAGCAGCTTAGAAGCGGGAGGGCCCGCAGATACGCAGTATTTT
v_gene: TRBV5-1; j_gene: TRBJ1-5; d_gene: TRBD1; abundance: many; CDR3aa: CASSPGTGPGRPQHF; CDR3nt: TGCGCCAGCAGCCCAGGGACAGGCCCAGGGAGGCCCCAGCATTTT
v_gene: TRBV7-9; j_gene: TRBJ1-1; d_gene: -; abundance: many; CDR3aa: CASSSAGGTEAFF; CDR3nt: TGTGCCAGCAGCTCGGCTGGTGGAACTGAAGCTTTCTTT
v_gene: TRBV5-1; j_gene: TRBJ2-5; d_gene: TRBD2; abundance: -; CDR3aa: CASSLAARASGRRETQYF; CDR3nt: TGCGCCAGCAGCTTGGCGGCACGGGCTAGCGGGAGGAGAGAGACCCAGTACTTC
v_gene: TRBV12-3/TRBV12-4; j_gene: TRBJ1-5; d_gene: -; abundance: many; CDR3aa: CASSPGREGQPQHF; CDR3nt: TGTGCCAGCAGCCCCGGCCGGGAGGGTCAGCCCCAGCATTTT
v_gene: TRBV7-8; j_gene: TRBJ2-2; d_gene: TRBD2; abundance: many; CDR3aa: CASRISGGVNTGELFF; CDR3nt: TGTGCCTCGCGCATTAGCGGGGGGGTAAACACCGGGGAGCTGTTTTTT
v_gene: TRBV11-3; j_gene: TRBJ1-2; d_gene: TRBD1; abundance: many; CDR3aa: CASSFLDRGHYGYTF; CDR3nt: TGTGCCAGCAGCTTCTTGGACAGGGGCCACTATGGCTACACCTTC
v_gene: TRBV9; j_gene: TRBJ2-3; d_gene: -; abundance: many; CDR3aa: CASRATGVGTDTQYF; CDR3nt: TGTGCCAGCAGGGCTACGGGTGTCGGCACAGATACGCAGTATTTT
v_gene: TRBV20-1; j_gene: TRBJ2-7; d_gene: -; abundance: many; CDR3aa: CSARDPDGSYEQYF; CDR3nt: TGCAGTGCTAGAGATCCGGACGGATCCTACGAGCAGTACTTC
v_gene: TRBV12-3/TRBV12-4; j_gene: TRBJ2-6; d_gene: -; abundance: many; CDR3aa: CASSLGTGTGANVLTF; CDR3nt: TGTGCCAGCAGTTTAGGCACAGGAACTGGGGCCAACGTCCTGACTTTC
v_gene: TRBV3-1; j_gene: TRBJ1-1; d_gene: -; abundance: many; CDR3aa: CASSPTRTVVGTEAFF; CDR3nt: TGTGCCAGCAGCCCTACCCGGACAGTTGTAGGAACTGAAGCTTTCTTT
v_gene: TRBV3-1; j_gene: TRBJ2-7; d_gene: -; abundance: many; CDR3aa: CASSRSGPGGEQYF; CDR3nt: TGTGCCAGCAGCCGGTCCGGACCGGGTGGTGAGCAGTACTTC
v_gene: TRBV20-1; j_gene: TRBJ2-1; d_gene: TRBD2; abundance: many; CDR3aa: CSAKGGTSADNEQFF; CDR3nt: TGCAGTGCCAAGGGGGGGACTAGCGCCGACAATGAGCAGTTCTTC
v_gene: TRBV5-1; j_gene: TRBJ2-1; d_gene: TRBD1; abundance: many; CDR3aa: CASSLGGQGASNEQFF; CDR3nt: TGCGCCAGCAGCTTGGGGGGACAGGGGGCAAGCAATGAGCAGTTCTTC
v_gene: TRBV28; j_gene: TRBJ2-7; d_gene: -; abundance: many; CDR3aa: CASSSGRRPSGEQYF; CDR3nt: TGTGCCAGCAGTTCTGGTCGTCGGCCCTCGGGGGAGCAGTACTTC
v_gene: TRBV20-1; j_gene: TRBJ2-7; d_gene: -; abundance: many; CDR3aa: CSARGGGSTHEQYF; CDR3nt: TGCAGTGCTAGAGGTGGGGGATCGACCCACGAGCAGTACTTC
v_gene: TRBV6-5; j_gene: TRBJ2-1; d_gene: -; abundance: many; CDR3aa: CASSYWNEQFF; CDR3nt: TGTGCCAGCAGTTACTGGAATGAGCAGTTCTTC
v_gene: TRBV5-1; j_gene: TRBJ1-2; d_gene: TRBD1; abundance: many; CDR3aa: CASSLETGGRADGYTF; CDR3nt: TGCGCCAGCAGCTTGGAGACAGGGGGGCGCGCAGATGGCTACACCTTC
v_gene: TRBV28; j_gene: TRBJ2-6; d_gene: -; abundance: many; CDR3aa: CASSFPLGTGSGSSGANVLTF; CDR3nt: TGTGCCAGCAGTTTCCCATTAGGAACAGGGTCAGGGTCGTCAGGGGCCAACGTCCTGACTTTC
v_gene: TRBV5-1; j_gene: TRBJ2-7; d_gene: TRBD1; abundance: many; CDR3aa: CASSSGQGYAYEQYF; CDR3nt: TGCGCCAGCAGCTCGGGACAGGGCTATGCCTACGAGCAGTACTTC
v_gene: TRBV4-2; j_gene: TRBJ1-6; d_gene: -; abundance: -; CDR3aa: CASSQQGSDSPLHF; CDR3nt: TGTGCCAGCAGCCAACAGGGATCGGATTCACCCCTCCACTTT
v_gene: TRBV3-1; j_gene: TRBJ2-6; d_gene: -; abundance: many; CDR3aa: CASSPRGSGANVLTF; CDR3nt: TGTGCCAGCAGCCCTAGAGGGTCTGGGGCCAACGTCCTGACTTTC
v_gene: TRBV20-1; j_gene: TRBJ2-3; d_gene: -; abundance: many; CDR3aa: CSAQRGLGDTQYF; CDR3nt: TGCAGTGCTCAGAGGGGTTTAGGGGATACGCAGTATTTT
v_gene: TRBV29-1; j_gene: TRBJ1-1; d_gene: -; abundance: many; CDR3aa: CSALRQLGMNTEAFF; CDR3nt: TGCAGCGCACTCAGGCAGCTAGGTATGAACACTGAAGCTTTCTTT
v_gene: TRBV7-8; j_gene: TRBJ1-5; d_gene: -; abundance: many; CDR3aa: CASSPLHGARGNQPQHF; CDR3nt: TGTGCCAGCAGCCCCCTGCATGGGGCCAGGGGCAATCAGCCCCAGCATTTT
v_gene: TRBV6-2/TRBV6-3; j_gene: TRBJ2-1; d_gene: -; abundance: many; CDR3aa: CASALGGLRIEQFF; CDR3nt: TGTGCCAGCGCTTTAGGGGGACTAAGAATTGAGCAGTTCTTC
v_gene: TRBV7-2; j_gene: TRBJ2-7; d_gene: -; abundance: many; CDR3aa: CASSQTRGTYEQYF; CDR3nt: TGTGCCAGCAGCCAAACGAGGGGGACCTACGAGCAGTACTTC
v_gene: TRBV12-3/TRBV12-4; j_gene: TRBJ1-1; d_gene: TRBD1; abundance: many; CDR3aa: CAIRDRGVREAFF; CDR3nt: TGTGCCATCAGGGACAGGGGGGTACGTGAAGCTTTCTTT
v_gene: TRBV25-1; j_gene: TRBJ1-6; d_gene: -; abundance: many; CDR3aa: CASSDPTSYNSPLHF; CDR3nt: TGTGCCAGCAGTGACCCAACCTCCTATAATTCACCCCTCCACTTT